This T cell receptor beta chain was sequenced during a study of T cell responses to AZD1222 COVID-19 vaccine. Repertoires were generated with immunoSEQ multiplex PCR, while TCRdb's copy carries only in-frame clones and drops some. Of 150,000 to 200,000 clones in the sample, 85% to 95% were seen once. Concerning this clone: Its antigen is unknown.

CDR3 length: 14 amino acids. Germline-derived CDR1 and CDR2 are LNHDA and SQIVND (reference sequence). With V trimmed by 3 bases and J by 5 bases, 4 bases remained unmatched. General study results and limits: Baseline testing showed seropositivity in only a handful of AZD1222 recipients. Unmutated variant regions are reportedly the target of nearly half of TCRs that are spike-specific. Only after the peak T cell response were repertoires sampled. Clonal diversity may have been underestimated, and the donors were mostly white British, with more females than males.

This receptor was obtained from an adult who received the MenACWY meningococcal vaccine as a control. The chain recombines TRBV19 with TRBJ1-5; 7 nucleotides align to TRBD1. The source material was peripheral blood, sampled 28 days after the second dose of the MenACWY control vaccine. The CDR3 region is CASSIVQGDQPQHF. Written as DNA, the CDR3 is TGTGCCAGTAGTATCGTTCAGGGGGATCAGCCCCAGCATTTT.